This T cell receptor (beta chain) was recovered during a study of regulatory T cells in long-lasting Graves disease. Study-wide results and caveats: TRBV28, TRBJ1-2 and TRBJ2-5 emerged as the favored segments in persistent disease.

The CDR3 is 14 residues long. Between the trimmed V and J ends, which lost 6 bases and 4 bases, there was a span of 14 bases. The germline V gene has CDR1 KGHDR and CDR2 SFDVKD. Arm-PCR of CDR3 regions and iRepertoire HTBI primers were the basis on which TCR beta libraries were built. TCRdb re-derived calls from the multiplex PCR reads in MiXCR, one entry per CDR3 protein. The table records 680,000 or so distinct CDR3 sequences, 15% to 20% of them present only once. Sample time point: newly diagnosed GD, antithyroid drugs for less than 3 months. There was RNA extracted from PBMCs, and the TCR library was made from it. Notes on this clonotype: Its antigen is as yet unknown.

These same records also appear under a second study, on T cells in Graves' hyperthyroidism and ophthalmopathy. That source adds: Exclusion criteria comprised uncontrolled infection, other autoimmune disease, pregnancy or lactation. Most expanded thyroid clonotypes above 0.001 also appeared in blood. Ophthalmopathy, which appeared later, was predicted by the model a median roughly 6.5 months before onset.

This sequence joins TRBV24-1 and TRBJ2-5; the D gene is possibly TRBD2 (7 bases). This receptor was taken from a woman aged 25 to 45 with Graves disease. The sequencing used peripheral blood mononuclear cells (PBMCs), collected at new diagnosis, from a patient treated with antithyroid drugs. The chain's CDR3 is CATSSYREGETQYF. DNA for the CDR3: TGTGCCACCAGTTCATACAGGGAGGGAGAGACCCAGTACTTC.